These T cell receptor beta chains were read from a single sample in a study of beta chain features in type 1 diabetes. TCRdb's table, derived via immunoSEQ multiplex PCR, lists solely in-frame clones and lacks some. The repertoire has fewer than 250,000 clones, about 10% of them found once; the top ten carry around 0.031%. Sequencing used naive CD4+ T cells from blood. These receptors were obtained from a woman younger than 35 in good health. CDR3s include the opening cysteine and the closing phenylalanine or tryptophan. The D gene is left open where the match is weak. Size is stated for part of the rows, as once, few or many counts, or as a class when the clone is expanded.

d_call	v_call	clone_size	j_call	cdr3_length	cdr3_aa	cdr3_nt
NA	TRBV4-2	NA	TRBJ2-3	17	CASSQEPSALPTDTQYF	TGTGCCAGCAGCCAAGAACCTAGTGCCTTACCGACAGATACGCAGTATTTT
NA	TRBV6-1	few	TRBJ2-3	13	CASKTGVTDTQYF	TGTGCCAGCAAGACGGGAGTCACAGATACGCAGTATTTT
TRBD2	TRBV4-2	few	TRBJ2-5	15	CASSQLRGGQETQYF	TGTGCCAGCAGCCAACTGCGGGGGGGCCAAGAGACCCAGTACTTC
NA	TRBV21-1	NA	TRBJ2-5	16	CASSPSGTGSQETQYF	TGTGCCAGCAGCCCATCGGGAACAGGGTCACAAGAGACCCAGTACTTC
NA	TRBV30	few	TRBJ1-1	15	CAWSPRGVLNTEAFF	TGTGCCTGGAGCCCCCGAGGAGTTTTGAACACTGAAGCTTTCTTT
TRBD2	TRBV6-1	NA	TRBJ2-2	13	CASSGGGTGELFF	TGTGCCAGCAGTGGGGGGGGAACCGGGGAGCTGTTTTTT
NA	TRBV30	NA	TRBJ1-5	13	CAWSLGEGQPQHF	TGTGCCTGGAGTCTTGGGGAGGGGCAGCCCCAGCATTTT
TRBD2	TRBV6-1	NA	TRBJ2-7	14	CASSEGGSYYEQYF	TGTGCCAGCAGTGAGGGCGGGAGTTACTACGAGCAGTACTTC
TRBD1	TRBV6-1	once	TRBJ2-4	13	CASTRQGSNIQYF	TGTGCCAGCACCAGACAGGGATCAAACATTCAGTACTTC
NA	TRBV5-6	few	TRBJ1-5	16	CASSLRTDYSNQPQHF	TGTGCCAGCAGCCTGAGGACAGATTATAGCAATCAGCCCCAGCATTTT
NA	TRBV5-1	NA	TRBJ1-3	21	CASSPLGTGGHITGRGNTIYF	TGCGCCAGCAGCCCCCTAGGAACAGGCGGACATATAACAGGACGGGGAAACACCATATATTTT
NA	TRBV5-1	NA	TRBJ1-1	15	CASSLAQGPQREAFF	TGCGCCAGCAGCTTGGCCCAGGGTCCCCAGCGTGAAGCTTTCTTT
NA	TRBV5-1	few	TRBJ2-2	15	CASSLDGRDTGELFF	TGCGCCAGCAGCTTGGATGGCAGGGACACCGGGGAGCTGTTTTTT
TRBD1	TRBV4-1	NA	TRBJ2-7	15	CASSQADRGLGEQYF	TGCGCCAGCAGCCAAGCAGACAGGGGCTTGGGCGAGCAGTACTTC
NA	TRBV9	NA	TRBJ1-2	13	CASSPTGYYGYTF	TGTGCCAGCAGCCCAACAGGGTACTATGGCTACACCTTC
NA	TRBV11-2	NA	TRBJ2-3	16	CASSLWSGRSGDTQYF	TGTGCCAGCAGCTTATGGTCAGGGAGGTCCGGAGATACGCAGTATTTT
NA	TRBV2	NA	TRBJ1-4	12	CASRPQNEKLFF	TGTGCCAGCAGACCTCAGAATGAAAAACTGTTTTTT
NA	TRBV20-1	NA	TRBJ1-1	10	CSAQGQGAFF	TGCAGCGCCCAGGGGCAGGGAGCTTTCTTT
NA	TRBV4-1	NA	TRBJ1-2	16	CASRELVRGQKYGYTF	TGCGCCAGCAGGGAACTCGTTAGAGGACAGAAGTATGGCTACACCTTC
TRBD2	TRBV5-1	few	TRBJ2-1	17	CASSLQLAGGQHNEQFF	TGCGCCAGCAGCTTGCAACTAGCGGGAGGGCAGCACAATGAGCAGTTCTTC
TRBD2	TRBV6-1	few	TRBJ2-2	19	CASSGRLAGPQSNTGELFF	TGTGCCAGCAGTGGGCGACTAGCGGGCCCCCAGTCGAACACCGGGGAGCTGTTTTTT
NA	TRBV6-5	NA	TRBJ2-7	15	CASSLGRGDYYEQYF	TGTGCCAGCAGTCTGGGCAGGGGTGATTACTACGAGCAGTACTTC